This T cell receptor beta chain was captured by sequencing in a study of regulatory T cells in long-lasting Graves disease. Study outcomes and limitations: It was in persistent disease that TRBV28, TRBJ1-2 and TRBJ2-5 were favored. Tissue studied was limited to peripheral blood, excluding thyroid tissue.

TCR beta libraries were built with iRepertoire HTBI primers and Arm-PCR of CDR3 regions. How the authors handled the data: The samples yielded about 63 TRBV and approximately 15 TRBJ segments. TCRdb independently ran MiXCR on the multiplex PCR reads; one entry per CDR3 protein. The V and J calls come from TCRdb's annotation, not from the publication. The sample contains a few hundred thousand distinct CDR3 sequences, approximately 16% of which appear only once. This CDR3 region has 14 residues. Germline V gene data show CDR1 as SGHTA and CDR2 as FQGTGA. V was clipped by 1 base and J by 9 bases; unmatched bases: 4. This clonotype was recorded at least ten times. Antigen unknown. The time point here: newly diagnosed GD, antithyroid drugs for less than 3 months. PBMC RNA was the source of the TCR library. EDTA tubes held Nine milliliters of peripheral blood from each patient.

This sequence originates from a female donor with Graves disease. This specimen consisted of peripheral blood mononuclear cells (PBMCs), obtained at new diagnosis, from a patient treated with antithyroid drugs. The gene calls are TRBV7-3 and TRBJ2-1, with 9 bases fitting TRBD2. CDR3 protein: CASSLKGSGGEQFF. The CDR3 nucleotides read TGTGCCAGCAGCTTAAAGGGTAGCGGGGGTGAGCAGTTCTTC.